The T cell receptor beta chain described here comes from a study of blood T cell repertoires in COVID-19. About the study: Acute-phase and convalescent COVID-19 samples originated in the United States, Italy and Spain.

From germline, CDR1 is SGHAT and CDR2 FQNNGV. Trimming took 4 bases from V and 6 from J; bases not matched to a gene: 8. This CDR3 has 14 residues. Sequenced by immunoSEQ multiplex PCR; TCRdb stores in-frame clones only, minus some. The sample holds under 75,000 clones, more than 60% seen once. The clonotype was recovered from a man between 60 and 75 years old with acute or convalescent COVID-19. Sequenced: peripheral blood. The chain carries TRBV11-2 and TRBJ1-2, with 7 bases fitting TRBD1. Written as DNA, the CDR3 is TGTGCCAGCAGCTCAGTGACAGGGTTGGATGGCTACACCTTC. Translating gives CASSSVTGLDGYTF. The variable domain in full, completed from reference TRBV11-2 and TRBJ1-2, reads EAGVAQSPRYKIIEKRQSVAFWCNPISGHATLYWYQQILGQGPKLLIQFQNNGVVDDSQLPKDRFSAERLKGVDSTLKIQPAKLEDSAVYLCASSSVTGLDGYTFGSGTRLTVV.